The present entry profiles one T cell receptor (beta chain) with its context. The CDR3 extends over 14 amino acids. V was clipped by 5 bases and J by 6 bases, with 16 bases between them. This sample is drawn from a study of T-cell reconstitution after alpha-beta-depleted transplantation in children. This sample's TCRbeta library carried unique molecular identifier barcodes. TCRdb processed the PCR reads anew with MiXCR; each CDR3 protein has one entry. The data show approximately 520,000 distinct CDR3 sequences, approximately 30% seen once. The sample in question was PBMCs from the stem cell graft donor, obtained from the stem cell graft. The receptor was derived from a human donor who donated a stem cell graft to a child with aplastic anemia. This sequence joins TRBV12-3 or TRBV12-4 and TRBJ1-2; tentative D call: TRBD1 (5 bases). CDR3 in DNA: TGTGCCAGCAGTATCCTCTTGGGGGTGGATGGCTACACCTTC. It translates to CASSILLGVDGYTF.